This TCR beta chain was retrieved from a study of CD8+CD57+ T cells in acquired aplastic anemia. Germline V gene sequence: CDR1 SGHVS, CDR2 FNYEAQ. This CDR3 has 14 residues. In patients chosen for sequencing, flow cytometry had shown CD8+CD57+ cell expansion. As regards this clonotype: A junction end diverges from the germline sequence, so it may reflect a read error.

Genomic DNA, the template, was used for profiling of the TCR beta VDJ and CDR3. TCRdb reprocessed the reads via MiXCR and lists one record per CDR3 protein. This sample has hundreds of thousands of distinct CDR3 sequences, with approximately 80% found just once. This TCR derives from a human donor with aplastic anemia. Material: sorted CD4+, CD8+, or CD8+CD57+ T cells (not recorded which) from PBMCs. The chain couples TRBV7-6 to TRBJ2-3; 7 bases match TRBD2. The CDR3: CASSLGGGFAYEQF. Here the CDR3 DNA reads TGTGCCAGCAGCTTAGGCGGGGGATTCGCCTACGAGCAGTTT.